The source of this TCR beta chain is a study of OX40 agonist ivuxolimab in advanced cancers. General study findings and limits: It was also the case that some nonresponders had low normalized T-cell clonal expansion.

The CDR3 runs to 14 residues. Trimming removed 4 bases from V and 5 bases from J; junction bases left unmatched: 7. From germline, CDR1 is ENHRY and CDR2 SYGVKD. TCRdb's table, derived via immunoSEQ multiplex PCR, lists solely in-frame clones and lacks some. This table holds approximately 91,000 clones, around 88% found once. Turning to this clone: Its antigen is not known.

The chain combines TRBV10-3 with TRBJ2-5, with 7 bases fitting TRBD1. This clonotype originated in an adult with an advanced solid tumor such as melanoma, head and neck, liver or kidney cancer. Material: CD4+ or CD8+ T cells sorted from blood, obtained in a trial of the OX40 agonist ivuxolimab. The CDR3 loop is CAISGSTGNETQYF. As DNA, the CDR3 is TGTGCCATCAGTGGCTCGACAGGGAATGAGACCCAGTACTTC.